What follows are 12 T cell receptor beta chains derived from one specimen sequenced in a study of response to subunit inactivated influenza vaccine (dated by TCRdb to 2017 to 2018). The library came from RT-PCR. Sequencing was carried out with an Illumina HiSeq 2500. TCRdb trimmed the raw reads at Q25, called clones with MiXCR and kept productive beta chains. Rows are unified per CDR3 protein, each entry keeping the most common DNA and genes. The sample table shows fewer than 250,000 distinct CDR3 sequences, and about an eighth are seen once. Roughly 24% of the sample rests with the top ten. The specimen was CD8+ T cells sorted from PBMCs, collected about 5 days after vaccination. The source of these receptors is a man in his fifties who received an inactivated influenza vaccine. Donor details come from another sample of the same person, matched by shared clones.

This clonotype was seen more than once but under ten times. This rearrangement joins TRBV15 to TRBJ2-1; D unclear. The CDR3 length is 17 residues. V was clipped by 6 bases and J by 4 bases, with 22 bases between them. Germline V lookup: CDR1 LNHNV, CDR2 YYDKDF (reference sequence). CDR3 nucleotides: TGTGCCACCAGGAAGAAATCGATAATGACCGATTACAATGAGCAGTTCTTC. Translation: CATRKKSIMTDYNEQFF. Filled out from reference TRBV15 and TRBJ2-1, the complete variable domain reads DAMVIQNPRYQVTQFGKPVTLSCSQTLNHNVMYWYQQKSSQAPKLLFHYYDKDFNNEADTPDNFQSRRPNTSFCFLDIRSPGLGDTAMYLCATRKKSIMTDYNEQFFGPGTRLTVL.

This rearrangement joins TRBV7-9 to TRBJ2-3, with TRBD1 matching 10 bases. Germline trimming cut 6 bases from V and 4 bases from J; bases unmatched to any gene: 10. CDR3 length: 16 amino acids. Germline lookup yields CDR1 SEHNR and CDR2 FQNEAQ (reference sequence). The CDR3 DNA reads TGTGCCAGCAGTTTTACGCCGGGACAGGGGTCAGATACGCAGTATTTT. The encoded protein is CASSFTPGQGSDTQYF.

V and J are TRBV9 and TRBJ1-5; 9 bases align to TRBD1. CDR3 length: 15 amino acids. Germline V gene data show CDR1 as SGDLS and CDR2 as YYNGEE. Losses at the gene ends were 0 bases for V and 8 bases for J; bases not matched to a gene: 6. CDR3 DNA sequence: TGTGCCAGCAGCGTAGAAGGGACAGGGAGGGAGCCCCAGCATTTT. This sequence encodes CASSVEGTGREPQHF.

This clonotype has just one count. This chain connects TRBV6-1 to TRBJ2-5; D gene uncertain. V shed 6 bases and J shed 4 bases, with 12 bases lying between them. In germline, CDR1 is MNHNS, CDR2 SASEGT. CDR3 length: 13 residues. This CDR3 is CASRPNRRETQYF. CDR3 nucleotide sequence: TGTGCCAGCAGGCCGAATCGGAGAGAGACCCAGTACTTC.

V and J are TRBV2 and TRBJ2-3, with D uncertain. This CDR3 spans 12 amino acids. Germline CDR1 reads SNHLY; CDR2 reads FYNNEI. V was shortened by 3 bases and J by 4 bases, with 5 bases between the two germline ends. The CDR3 is CASSDRPDTQYF. The CDR3 nucleotides read TGTGCCAGCAGTGACAGGCCAGATACGCAGTATTTT.

V usage is TRBV7-9 and J usage is TRBJ2-5; D is ambiguous. The V end was cut by 7 bases, the J end by 4 bases, with 13 bases between. The CDR3 consists of 13 residues. Germline V gene lookup returns CDR1 SEHNR and CDR2 FQNEAQ (reference sequence). The CDR3 nucleotides are TGTGCCAGCAAACAAGCACCGCTAGAGACCCAGTACTTC. Translating it yields CASKQAPLETQYF.

In this sample, this clonotype turned up a few times. This chain connects TRBV2 to TRBJ2-4; D is unresolved. V was shortened by 0 bases and J by 1 base, with 7 bases between the two germline ends. There are 15 residues in the CDR3. CDR1 and CDR2 from the germline V gene are SNHLY and FYNNEI. The CDR3 here is CASSEALDAKNIQYF. CDR3 nucleotide sequence: TGTGCCAGCAGTGAAGCGCTAGACGCCAAAAACATTCAGTACTTC.

This clonotype was observed a few times. DNA for the CDR3: TGTGCCAGCAGTTTCAGTGGACTAGCGGTCACAGATACGCAGTATTTT. Encoded protein: CASSFSGLAVTDTQYF. The chain is built from TRBV12-3 or TRBV12-4 and TRBJ2-3; 10 bases agree with TRBD2. The CDR3 consists of 16 residues. Trimming removed 3 bases from V and 2 bases from J; junction bases left unmatched: 5.

This chain links TRBV7-9 with TRBJ1-2, with TRBD1 matching 10 bases. Unmatched junction bases numbered 1, after V lost 3 bases and J lost 0 bases. The CDR3 consists of 15 residues. In germline, CDR1 is SEHNR, CDR2 FQNEAQ (reference sequence). The CDR3 here is CASSLGQGSNYGYTF. The CDR3 DNA is TGTGCCAGCAGCTTGGGACAGGGGTCTAACTATGGCTACACCTTC. Using reference TRBV7-9 and TRBJ1-2 for the parts outside the CDR3, the full variable domain is DTGVSQNPRHKITKRGQNVTFRCDPISEHNRLYWYRQTLGQGPEFLTYFQNEAQLEKSRLLSDRFSAERPKGSFSTLEIQRTEQGDSAMYLCASSLGQGSNYGYTFGSGTRLTVV.

This clonotype was recorded a few times. V gene TRBV15 combines with J gene TRBJ2-2; 16 bases align to TRBD2. CDR1 is LNHNV and CDR2 is YYDKDF in the germline V gene (reference sequence). This CDR3 is built from 17 residues. The junction had 7 bases not matched to a gene; V was cut back by 5 bases and J by 7 bases. The CDR3 loop reads CATSGTSGRAHSGELFF. The CDR3 coding sequence is TGTGCCACCAGCGGGACTAGCGGGAGGGCCCATAGCGGGGAGCTGTTTTTT.

The genes are TRBV12-3 or TRBV12-4 and TRBJ2-1, with D possibly being TRBD1 or TRBD2 (5 bases each). The germline V and J ends were trimmed by 6 bases and 6 bases, with 15 bases remaining between them. This CDR3 has 14 amino acids. The CDR3 spells CASSSGTFVNEQFF. CDR3 coding DNA: TGTGCCAGCAGCTCCGGGACCTTTGTCAATGAGCAGTTCTTC.

This clonotype was seen only a few times. The rearrangement uses TRBV29-1 and TRBJ2-7, with no clear D. The germline V gene encodes CDR1 SQVTM and CDR2 ANQGSEA. The CDR3 is 12 residues long. Trimming shortened V by 1 base and J by 5 bases, and 9 bases separated the two germline ends. The CDR3 coding sequence is TGCAGCGTTGAAGCGGTCGCGGACGAGCAGTACTTC. As protein: CSVEAVADEQYF.